This T cell receptor beta chain was captured by sequencing in a study of Tregs in tolerant kidney transplant recipients. As for this clone: The antigen is undetermined. Sequencing ends 3 residues short of the CDR3 end; the germline J gene provides the rest.

General study points: Activated donor B cell expansion appeared to reveal the most relevant donor-specific TCRbeta repertoire.

This CDR3 has 14 residues. Germline V gene lookup returns CDR1 SEHNR and CDR2 FQNEAQ (reference sequence). Trimming shortened V by 5 bases and J by 3 bases, and 11 bases separated the two germline ends. Unstimulated regulatory T cells (CD4+CD25+CD127-), CD4+CD25- non-regulatory cells, CD4 and CD8 cells were FACS-sorted from thawed PBMCs. Sequencing was performed with immunoSEQ multiplex PCR; in TCRdb, only in-frame clones are kept and a portion is missing. The table gives 30,000 to 35,000 clones; the top ten clones make up approximately 8.1% of it. The specimen was CD8+ T cells from blood, collected before the transplant. The clonotype comes from a human donor who received a combined kidney and bone marrow transplant. The chain joins TRBV7-9 to TRBJ1-5; D perhaps matches TRBD1 (5 bases). Partial CDR3 DNA: TGTGCCAGCAGCCCGACAGAAGACAATCAGCCC. This gives the protein CASSPTEDNQP. The full CDR3 sequence reads CASSPTEDNQPQHF. The whole variable domain, filled in from reference TRBV7-9 and TRBJ1-5, reads DTGVSQNPRHKITKRGQNVTFRCDPISEHNRLYWYRQTLGQGPEFLTYFQNEAQLEKSRLLSDRFSAERPKGSFSTLEIQRTEQGDSAMYLCASSPTEDNQPQHFGDGTRLSIL.